The entry that follows covers one TCR beta chain sequence. This sample is part of a study of T cell repertoires in ileal Crohn's disease. Study at large: At surgery, 35% of patients smoked, with median disease duration approximately 8 years. Biopsies of the neoterminal ileum at postoperative colonoscopy form M6 samples. Every patient was operated on for stricturing (roughly 61%) or penetrating (approximately 40%) complications. Thiopurines (around 10) or anti-TNF agents (around 17) were given postoperatively to about half.

Stated time point: neoterminal ileum biopsy at postoperative endoscopy, about 6 months after surgery. There are 13 residues in the CDR3. Germline V gives CDR1 LNHDA, CDR2 SQIVND (reference sequence). V lost 3 bases and J 4 bases, leaving 6 bases between the germline ends. The protocol was immunoSEQ multiplex PCR, while the TCRdb copy is restricted to in-frame clones and leaves out a portion. The table includes about 5,300 clones, about four fifths detected once. This TCR was recovered from an adult with Crohn's disease. V and J are TRBV19 and TRBJ2-2; perhaps TRBD2 as D (6 bases). Sequenced sample: ileal tissue. As DNA, the CDR3 is TGTGCCAGTAGTATCGGGGGCACCGGGGAGCTGTTTTTT. It specifies CASSIGGTGELFF.